This TCR beta chain was obtained from a study of graft-versus-host responses after intestinal transplantation. As for the study in general: Transplant types were multivisceral, liver-intestinal, or isolated intestinal. Findings and caveats of the study: GvH clones occurred in recipient marrow; some first appeared in ileum or blood.

The protocol was immunoSEQ multiplex PCR, while the TCRdb copy is restricted to in-frame clones and leaves out a portion. The profile covers approximately 17,000 clones, with roughly four fifths appearing a single time and about 4% taken by the ten largest. The table lists this clone with a few counts. Antigen unknown. The CDR3 has 12 amino acids. The germline V gene encodes CDR1 MNHNS and CDR2 SASEGT. Trimming left V 6 bases short and J 11 bases short, with 14 bases between. Intraepithelial and lamina propria lymphocytes were freed from processed graft tissue. The genes are TRBV6-1 and TRBJ1-5; possibly TRBD1 for D (5 bases). The origin of this receptor is a human patient who received an intestinal transplant, so some T cells may come from the graft donor. Sample: ileum tissue, taken about 600 days after intestinal transplantation. CDR3 DNA sequence: TGTGCCAGCAGCAAAGGGGTCCAAGCCCAGCATTTT. Its translation: CASSKGVQAQHF.